This TCR beta chain was sequenced during a study of cytomegalovirus exposure and HLA in healthy donors. Amplification used 60 Vbeta primers and 13 Jbeta primers. Libraries were prepared by immunoSEQ multiplex PCR; TCRdb keeps only in-frame clonotypes and omits some of them. The sample records about 200,000 clones, 78% being singletons. CDR1 is LNHDA and CDR2 is SQIVND in the germline V gene (reference sequence). Trimming left V 7 bases short and J 6 bases short, with 22 bases between. The CDR3 runs 16 residues. The source material was PBMCs. The clonotype was recovered from a male donor in good health and CMV-seronegative. The rearrangement uses TRBV19 and TRBJ1-5; D is perhaps TRBD1 (6 bases). Here the CDR3 reads CASNPRHREKGQPQHF. CDR3 coding DNA: TGTGCCAGTAACCCCCGGCACAGGGAAAAAGGTCAGCCCCAGCATTTT.